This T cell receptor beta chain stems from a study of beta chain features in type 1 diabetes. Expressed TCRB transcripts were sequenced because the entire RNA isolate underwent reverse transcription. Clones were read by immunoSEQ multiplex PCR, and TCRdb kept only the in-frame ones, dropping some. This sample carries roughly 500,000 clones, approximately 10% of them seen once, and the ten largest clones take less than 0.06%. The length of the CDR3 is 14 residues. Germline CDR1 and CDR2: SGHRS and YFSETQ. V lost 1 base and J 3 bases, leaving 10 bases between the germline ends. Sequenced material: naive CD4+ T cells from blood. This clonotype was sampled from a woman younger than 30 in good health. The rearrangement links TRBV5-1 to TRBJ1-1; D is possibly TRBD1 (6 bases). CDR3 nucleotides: TGCGCCAGCAGCTTGACAGGGCGAGACACTGAAGCTTTCTTT. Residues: CASSLTGRDTEAFF.